The present entry profiles one T cell receptor (beta chain) with its context. The target antigen is unknown. cDNA came from about 0.46 to 1 ug RNA primed by random hexamers. Amplification of TCR beta CDR3 was carried out by immunoSEQ multiplex PCR, which covered 54 Vbeta and 13 Jbeta segments. MiXCR, applied by TCRdb to the immunoSEQ multiplex PCR reads, yields one record per CDR3 protein. The table records approximately 180,000 distinct CDR3 sequences, approximately 93% of them present only once. V gave up 6 bases and J gave up 5 bases; unmatched junction bases: 9. The CDR3 covers 14 residues. CDR1 is MNHEY, CDR2 SVGAGI, per germline. The sequenced target, TCR beta, came from blood CD8+ and CD4+ T cells. The entry originates in a study of CD8 T cells in Susac syndrome. Study outcomes and limitations: The relatively small number of individuals in the TCR sequencing and HLA analysis was acknowledged by the study.

The sequencing sample was made of CD4+ T cells from PBMCs. This TCR derives from a human donor with multiple sclerosis. The V gene is TRBV6-5, the J gene TRBJ2-7; 8 bases map to TRBD1. The CDR3 region is CASRVQGGRNEQYF. In nucleotides, the CDR3 is TGTGCCAGCAGAGTACAGGGGGGAAGGAACGAGCAGTACTTC.